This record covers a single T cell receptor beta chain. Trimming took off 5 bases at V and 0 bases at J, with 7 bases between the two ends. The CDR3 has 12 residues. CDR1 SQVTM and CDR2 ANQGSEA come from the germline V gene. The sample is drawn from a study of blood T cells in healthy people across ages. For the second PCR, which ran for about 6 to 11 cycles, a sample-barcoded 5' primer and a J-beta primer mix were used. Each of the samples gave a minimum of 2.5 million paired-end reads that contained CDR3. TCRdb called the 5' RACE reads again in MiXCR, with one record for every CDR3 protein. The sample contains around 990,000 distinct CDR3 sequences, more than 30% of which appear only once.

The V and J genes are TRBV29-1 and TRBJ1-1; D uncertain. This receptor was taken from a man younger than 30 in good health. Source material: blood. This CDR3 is CSVQRVNTEAFF. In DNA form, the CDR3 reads TGCAGCGTTCAAAGGGTGAACACTGAAGCTTTCTTT.